The 25 T cell receptor beta chains below all came from one sample that was sequenced in a study of T-cell memory formation after mild COVID-19. TCRdb itself ran the 5' RACE reads through MiXCR, one entry per CDR3 protein. Among more than 300,000 distinct CDR3 sequences listed, over 11% were seen once. The sequencing input was PBMCs or a T cell subset sorted from them (not recorded which). These receptors were collected from a young man who had mild COVID-19 (a few samples of this study predate the infection). Cell type and time point are not known.

The J gene is TRBJ2-5, the V gene TRBV5-1; D ambiguous. CDR3 length: 14 amino acids. From germline, CDR1 is SGHRS and CDR2 YFSETQ. V was pared by 0 bases and J by 5 bases, with 11 bases between. The CDR3 DNA follows: TGCGCCAGCAGCTTGGTGGACCCCAGGGAGACCCAGTACTTC. It specifies CASSLVDPRETQYF.

This clonotype turned up a few times. The rearrangement uses TRBV20-1 and TRBJ1-1, with D possibly matching TRBD1 (6 bases). Trimming removed 6 bases at V and 1 base at J, with 12 bases between. From germline, CDR1 is DFQATT and CDR2 SNEGSKA (reference sequence). The length of the CDR3 is 13 residues. DNA for the CDR3: TGCAGTGCCCGGAAAGGGGGGAACACTGAAGCTTTCTTT. Translated: CSARKGGNTEAFF.

V is TRBV6-5 and J is TRBJ1-2; possible D gene TRBD1, 5 bases. Germline V gene data show CDR1 as MNHEY and CDR2 as SVGAGI. V lost 5 bases and J 11 bases, leaving 15 bases between the germline ends. The CDR3 contains 12 residues. This CDR3 is CASSQGRGKYTF. The CDR3 coding sequence is TGTGCCAGCAGTCAGGGACGGGGGAAGTACACCTTC.

V is TRBV5-1 and J is TRBJ1-4; a possible D gene is TRBD1 (5 bases). The V gene lost 3 bases and the J gene lost 8 bases, with 17 bases spanning the gap. CDR1 and CDR2 (germline): SGHRS, YFSETQ. This CDR3 comprises 15 residues. CDR3 in DNA: TGCGCCAGCAGCTCGGTAGGGGCAGAGGAGGAAAAACTGTTTTTT. This translates into CASSSVGAEEEKLFF.

This clonotype appeared a few times. This sequence joins TRBV5-1 and TRBJ1-5; 8 bases match TRBD1. Germline values: CDR1 SGHRS, CDR2 YFSETQ. Losses at the gene ends were 4 bases for V and 7 bases for J; bases not matched to a gene: 7. This CDR3 has 14 residues. The CDR3 DNA is TGCGCCAGCAGCCGGACAGGGTTCGAACAGCCCCAGCATTTT. Its protein is CASSRTGFEQPQHF.

This clonotype was seen a few times. The chain recombines TRBV12-3 or TRBV12-4 with TRBJ1-1, with D perhaps matching TRBD1 (6 bases). Trimming left V 5 bases short and J 4 bases short, with 11 bases between. This CDR3 is built from 13 residues. DNA for the CDR3: TGTGCCAGCAGTAGATTCAGGGGCACTGAAGCTTTCTTT. Translating it yields CASSRFRGTEAFF.

This clonotype has just a few counts. The CDR3 nucleotides are TGTGCCACCAGTGATGAGGAGTCGCAGTATTTT. Translating it yields CATSDEESQYF. This sequence joins TRBV24-1 and TRBJ2-3; D is undetermined. V gave up 3 bases and J gave up 10 bases, with 7 bases separating them. In germline, CDR1 is KGHDR, CDR2 SFDVKD. This CDR3 has 11 amino acids.

This clonotype was seen many times. The chain carries TRBV29-1 and TRBJ2-5; D possibly matches TRBD1 or TRBD2 (6 bases each). This CDR3 comprises 13 residues. Trimming shortened V by 8 bases and J by 3 bases, and 16 bases separated the two germline ends. From germline, CDR1 is SQVTM and CDR2 ANQGSEA. The CDR3: CSTQRGAEETQYF. Here the CDR3 DNA reads TGCAGCACCCAAAGGGGGGCGGAAGAGACCCAGTACTTC.

This rearrangement joins TRBV2 to TRBJ2-2; 13 bases map to TRBD2. V dropped 6 bases and J dropped 0; count of bases not matched to a gene: 4. This CDR3 spans 17 amino acids. In germline, CDR1 is SNHLY, CDR2 FYNNEI. Written as DNA, the CDR3 is TGTGCCAGCAGCACGGGACTAGCGGGGCCGAACACCGGGGAGCTGTTTTTT. Amino acids: CASSTGLAGPNTGELFF.

The CDR3 nucleotides are TGTGCCAGCAGCTCCCGGGACTCCCTTCGAGGAACGCAGTATTTT. The encoded protein is CASSSRDSLRGTQYF. The chain is built from TRBV5-4 and TRBJ2-3, with a weak D call TRBD2 (6 bases). The CDR3 length is 15 residues. Trimming removed 3 bases at V and 9 bases at J, with 20 bases between. From germline, CDR1 is SGHNT and CDR2 YYREEE (reference sequence).

The CDR3 nucleotides read TGTGCCAGCAGCTTAATAGGCGCCGAGACCCAGTACTTC. Amino acids: CASSLIGAETQYF. V is TRBV7-8 and J is TRBJ2-5; no reliable D call. CDR1 SGHVS and CDR2 FQNEAQ come from the germline V gene. The V gene lost 2 bases and the J gene lost 5 bases, with 9 bases spanning the gap. The CDR3 covers 13 residues.

The chain uses TRBV23-1 and TRBJ2-4; 9 nucleotides match TRBD1. TRBV23-1 is designated an ORF whose function remains uncertain. The junction had 6 bases not matched to a gene; V was cut back by 7 bases and J by 8 bases. There are 13 residues in the CDR3. CDR3 nucleotides: TGCGCCAGCACAGTGGACAGGGGTGACATTCAGTACTTC. Protein: CASTVDRGDIQYF.

The gene calls are TRBV15 and TRBJ1-1, with D hard to call. Germline-derived CDR1 and CDR2 are LNHNV and YYDKDF (reference sequence). The V end lost 5 bases, the J end lost 2 bases, and 6 bases lay between the germline ends. The CDR3 is 12 residues long. The chain's CDR3 is CATSGRNTEAFF. The CDR3, as DNA: TGTGCCACCAGCGGGAGAAACACTGAAGCTTTCTTT.

The rearrangement links TRBV4-3 to TRBJ2-7; either TRBD1 or TRBD2 may supply D (5 bases each). V shed 0 bases and J shed 1 base, with 10 bases lying between them. The CDR3 runs to 15 residues. Germline V CDR1 and CDR2: LGHNA, YSLEER. For the CDR3, the DNA is TGCGCCAGCAGCCAAGATCGGGGACGGTCCTACGAGCAGTACGTC. The encoded protein is CASSQDRGRSYEQYV.

This clonotype was picked up a small number of times. This chain connects TRBV2 to TRBJ2-2; D not certain. The germline CDR1 and CDR2 sequences are SNHLY and FYNNEI. V was trimmed by 2 bases and J by 4 bases, leaving 11 bases between them. The CDR3 totals 15 residues. CDR3 loop: CASSELIPSTGELFF. The CDR3 DNA sequence: TGTGCCAGCAGTGAACTCATCCCGAGCACCGGGGAGCTGTTTTTT.

This clonotype was seen more than once but under ten times. This rearrangement joins TRBV5-1 to TRBJ2-3, with no clear D. Germline CDR1 reads SGHRS; CDR2 reads YFSETQ. This CDR3 comprises 14 residues. Trimming left V 7 bases short and J 5 bases short, with 17 bases between. The CDR3 sequence is CASLEVSGLDTQYF. The CDR3 DNA follows: TGCGCCAGCCTAGAGGTTTCCGGCTTAGATACGCAGTATTTT.

The J gene is TRBJ2-5, the V gene TRBV9; either TRBD1 or TRBD2 may supply D (5 bases each). V was pared by 10 bases and J by 5 bases, with 12 bases between. The CDR3 is made up of 11 amino acids. The V gene's germline CDR1 is SGDLS and CDR2 YYNGEE. In DNA, the CDR3 is TGTGCCTCGGGGCTTTTGGAGACCCAGTACTTC. Amino acids: CASGLLETQYF.

J is TRBJ2-1 and V is TRBV20-1, with D possibly being TRBD1 (5 bases). The germline V gene encodes CDR1 DFQATT and CDR2 SNEGSKA (reference sequence). V was shortened by 5 bases and J by 8 bases, with 10 bases between the two germline ends. The CDR3 loop spans 11 amino acids. The CDR3: CSAPRGHEQFF. In DNA, the CDR3 is TGCAGTGCTCCAAGGGGCCATGAGCAGTTCTTC.

The chain combines TRBV12-3 or TRBV12-4 with TRBJ2-3; D call uncertain. The CDR3 spans 13 residues. The V and J ends lost 3 bases and 7 bases respectively, with 11 bases between them. CDR3 nucleotide sequence: TGTGCCAGCAGTTTTGGGTCGGGCAATACGCAGTATTTT. It is translated as CASSFGSGNTQYF.

This chain joins TRBV3-1 and TRBJ2-5; 7 positions agree with TRBD2. J gave up 5 bases and V 4 bases, and 7 bases lay outside the gene matches. CDR1 is LGHDT, CDR2 YNNKEL, per germline (reference sequence). CDR3 size: 14 residues. The CDR3 sequence is CASSPGGGVETQYF. The CDR3 DNA reads TGTGCCAGCAGCCCCGGTGGGGGGGTTGAGACCCAGTACTTC.

This clonotype occurred many times. This chain links TRBV7-6 with TRBJ2-3, with 8 bases identical to TRBD2. V dropped 5 bases and J dropped 4; count of bases not matched to a gene: 14. Germline V gene lookup returns CDR1 SGHVS and CDR2 FNYEAQ. The CDR3 has 17 amino acids. CDR3 sequence (DNA): TGTGCCAGCAGCCCCATCCTCGGGACTAGTGGATCAGATACGCAGTATTTT. It codes for CASSPILGTSGSDTQYF.

This clonotype was counted between two and nine times. The chain employs TRBV6-5 and TRBJ1-2; D uncertain. Germline values: CDR1 MNHEY, CDR2 SVGAGI. V was trimmed by 4 bases and J by 2 bases, leaving 8 bases between them. The CDR3 is 13 amino acids. The CDR3, as DNA: TGTGCCAGCAGTTCCTACTCCAACTATGGCTACACCTTC. The encoded protein is CASSSYSNYGYTF.

This clonotype was counted at least ten times. CDR3 nucleotides: TGCGCCAGCAGCTTGGTGGCAGGGGGAAGGGATACGCAGTATTTT. Its protein is CASSLVAGGRDTQYF. The chain recombines TRBV5-1 with TRBJ2-3, with 7 bases identical to TRBD1. J gave up 6 bases and V 0 bases, and 7 bases lay outside the gene matches. Germline V gene data show CDR1 as SGHRS and CDR2 as YFSETQ. This CDR3 contains 15 residues.

A few counts support this clonotype. The chain couples TRBV7-9 to TRBJ2-7, with 8 bases aligning to TRBD2. V shed 2 bases and J 0 bases; nucleotides not matched to a gene: 3. The CDR3 runs to 15 residues. Germline loops: CDR1 SEHNR, CDR2 FQNEAQ (reference sequence). CDR3 coding DNA: TGTGCCAGCAGCTTATACGGGACTAGCTCCTACGAGCAGTACGTC. Protein sequence: CASSLYGTSSYEQYV.

The chain combines TRBV7-3 with TRBJ2-7; D remains ambiguous. The CDR3 has 14 residues. Per the germline V gene, CDR1 is SGHTA and CDR2 is FQGTGA. Deletions cut 5 bases from V and 3 bases from J, with 14 bases between. The CDR3 DNA follows: TGTGCCAGCAGCCCCGGGCCAGGCAGCTACGAGCAGTACTTC. It specifies CASSPGPGSYEQYF.